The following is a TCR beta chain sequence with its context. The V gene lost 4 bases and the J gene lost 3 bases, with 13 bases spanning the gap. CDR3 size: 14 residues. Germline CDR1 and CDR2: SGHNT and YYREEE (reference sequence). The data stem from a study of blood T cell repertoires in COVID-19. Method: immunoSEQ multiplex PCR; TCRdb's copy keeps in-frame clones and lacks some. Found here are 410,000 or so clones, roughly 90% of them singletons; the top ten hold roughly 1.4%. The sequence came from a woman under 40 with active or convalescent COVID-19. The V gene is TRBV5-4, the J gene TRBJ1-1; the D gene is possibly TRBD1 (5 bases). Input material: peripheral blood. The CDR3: CASSPSRDYTEAFF. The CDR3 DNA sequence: TGTGCCAGCAGCCCGTCCAGGGATTACACTGAAGCTTTCTTT.